One and the same sample provided the 10 T cell receptor beta chains below, sequenced in a study of CD8+CD57+ T cells in acquired aplastic anemia. Patients selected for sequencing had displayed CD8+CD57+ cell expansion by flow cytometry. Profiles of TCR beta VDJ and CDR3 were generated from a genomic DNA template. TCRdb redid the calling of the reads with MiXCR, one entry per CDR3 protein. The sample carries under 500,000 distinct CDR3 sequences, around 33% recorded once. Material for sequencing was sorted CD4+, CD8+, or CD8+CD57+ T cells (not recorded which) from PBMCs. These receptors all come from a human donor with aplastic anemia.

Worth noting for this clonotype: Being one base from a much bigger clone, this may be a read error. The chain couples TRBV4-2 to TRBJ1-6; D ambiguous. This CDR3 has 15 residues. CDR1 and CDR2 (germline): LGHNA, YNFKEQ. V dropped 7 bases and J dropped 3 bases, with 13 bases sitting between them. CDR3 coding DNA: TGTGCCAGCATGACTCCGCTCCGCTATAATTCACCCCTCCACTTT. It specifies CASMTPLRYNSPLHF.

This rearrangement joins TRBV11-3 to TRBJ1-1, with TRBD1 matching over 7 bases. With 5 bases clipped from V and 1 base from J, the junction kept 7 bases outside the gene matches. CDR3 length equals 15 residues. CDR1 and CDR2 from the germline V gene are SGHNT and YENEEA. The CDR3 spells CASSPNRGRNTEAFF. DNA for the CDR3: TGTGCCAGCAGCCCAAACAGGGGTCGGAACACTGAAGCTTTCTTT.

This clonotype was counted ten times or more. The J gene is TRBJ1-2, the V gene TRBV15; D is uncertain. The germline V gene encodes CDR1 LNHNV and CDR2 YYDKDF (reference sequence). The CDR3 sequence is 14 residues long. The ends were cut back, 4 bases at V and 3 bases at J, with 12 bases in the middle. The CDR3 DNA reads as TGTGCCACCAGCACTGGGCCCGCGGACTATGGCTACACCTTC. Its protein product is CATSTGPADYGYTF. Full variable domain (remainder filled in from reference TRBV15 and TRBJ1-2): DAMVIQNPRYQVTQFGKPVTLSCSQTLNHNVMYWYQQKSSQAPKLLFHYYDKDFNNEADTPDNFQSRRPNTSFCFLDIRSPGLGDTAMYLCATSTGPADYGYTFGSGTRLTVV.

This clonotype was found many times. This rearrangement joins TRBV5-1 to TRBJ2-7; no firm D call. The CDR3 consists of 15 residues. The ends were cut back, 0 bases at V and 3 bases at J, with 13 bases in the middle. Germline lookup yields CDR1 SGHRS and CDR2 YFSETQ. This CDR3 reads CASSLVVNGGYEQYF. CDR3 DNA sequence: TGCGCCAGCAGCTTGGTCGTGAACGGTGGCTACGAGCAGTACTTC.

About this clonotype itself: At one boundary the junction diverges from the germline segment, which might be a read error. The chain has TRBV10-1 and TRBJ2-3; unclear D gene. CDR1 is WNHNN, CDR2 SYGVQD, per germline (reference sequence). There are 8 residues in the CDR3. CDR3 loop: CASSEHDF. The DNA of the CDR3 is TGCGCCAGCAGTGAGCATGATTTT.

This clonotype has just a few counts. The chain employs TRBV7-2 and TRBJ2-5; TRBD2 aligns across 11 bases. Germline CDR1 and CDR2: SGHTA and FQGNSA. J gave up 3 bases and V 1 base, and 7 bases lay outside the gene matches. The CDR3 consists of 17 residues. The CDR3 loop is CASSLDLLAGGEETQYF. DNA for the CDR3: TGTGCCAGCAGCTTAGATCTGCTAGCGGGGGGAGAAGAGACCCAGTACTTC.

The rearrangement joins TRBV25-1 to TRBJ2-3, with D possibly being TRBD1 or TRBD2 (6 bases each). The CDR3 totals 14 residues. Trimming shortened V by 8 bases and J by 4 bases, and 16 bases separated the two germline ends. Germline V CDR1 and CDR2: MGHDK, SYGVNS. Here the CDR3 reads CASVGGVEADTQYF. Here the CDR3 DNA reads TGTGCCAGCGTGGGGGGCGTGGAGGCAGATACGCAGTATTTT.

This chain connects TRBV7-6 to TRBJ1-6; 11 nucleotides match TRBD1. The length of the CDR3 is 15 residues. CDR1 and CDR2 (germline): SGHVS, FNYEAQ. The V gene end was trimmed by 5 bases and the J gene end by 10 bases; junction bases not matched to a gene: 7. The chain's CDR3 is CASSLGTGGRSPLHF. CDR3 nucleotides: TGTGCCAGCAGCCTCGGGACAGGGGGTAGATCACCCCTCCACTTT.

This clonotype was picked up many times. The V and J genes are TRBV7-9 and TRBJ1-2; 8 bases map to TRBD1. The V gene end was trimmed by 10 bases and the J gene end by 5 bases; junction bases not matched to a gene: 6. CDR3 length: 12 amino acids. Looked up from germline, CDR1 is SEHNR and CDR2 is FQNEAQ (reference sequence). CDR3: CATWTGNYGYTF. CDR3 DNA sequence: TGTGCCACTTGGACAGGGAATTATGGCTACACCTTC.

This clonotype has just one count. V usage is TRBV3-1 and J usage is TRBJ2-5; D ambiguous. The CDR3 runs 12 residues. Trimming stripped 3 bases from V and 7 bases from J, with 9 bases between. Germline CDR1 is LGHDT and CDR2 is YNNKEL (reference sequence). The DNA of the CDR3 is TGTGCCAGCAGCCAGGAAAAGGGGACCCAGTACTTC. Translating gives CASSQEKGTQYF.